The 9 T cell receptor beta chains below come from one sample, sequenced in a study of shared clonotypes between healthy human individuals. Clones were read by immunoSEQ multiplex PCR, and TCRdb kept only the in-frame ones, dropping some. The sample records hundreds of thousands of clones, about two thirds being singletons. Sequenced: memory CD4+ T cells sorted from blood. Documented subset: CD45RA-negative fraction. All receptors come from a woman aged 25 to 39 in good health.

CDR3 nucleotides: TGCGCCAGCAGCTCACGGGGACTAGCGGGAGGGTACAATGAGCAGTTCTTC. Translated, it gives CASSSRGLAGGYNEQFF. The rearrangement joins TRBV5-1 to TRBJ2-1, with 16 nucleotides matching TRBD2. Trimming at V came to 3 bases and at J to 4 bases, leaving 4 bases not matched to a gene. CDR1 SGHRS and CDR2 YFSETQ come from the germline V gene. This CDR3 contains 17 residues. Full variable domain (outside the CDR3, taken from reference TRBV5-1 and TRBJ2-1): KAGVTQTPRYLIKTRGQQVTLSCSPISGHRSVSWYQQTPGQGLQFLFEYFSETQRNKGNFPGRFSGRQFSNSRSEMNVSTLELGDSALYLCASSSRGLAGGYNEQFFGPGTRLTVL.

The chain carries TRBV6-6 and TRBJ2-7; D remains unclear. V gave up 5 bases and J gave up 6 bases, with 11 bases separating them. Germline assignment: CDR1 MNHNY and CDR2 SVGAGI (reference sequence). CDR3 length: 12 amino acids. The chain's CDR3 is CASSPKGTEQYF. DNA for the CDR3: TGTGCCAGCAGTCCGAAGGGCACCGAGCAGTACTTC.

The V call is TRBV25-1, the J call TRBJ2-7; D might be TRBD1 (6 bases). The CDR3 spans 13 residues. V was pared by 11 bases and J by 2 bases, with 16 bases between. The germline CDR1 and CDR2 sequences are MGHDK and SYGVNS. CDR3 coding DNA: TGTGCCGCCTCGCGGCAGGGGACCTACGAGCAGTACTTC. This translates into CAASRQGTYEQYF.

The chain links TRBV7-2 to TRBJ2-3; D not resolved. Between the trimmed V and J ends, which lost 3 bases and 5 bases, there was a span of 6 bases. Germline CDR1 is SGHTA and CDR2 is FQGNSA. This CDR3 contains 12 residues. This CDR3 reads CASSFFIDTQYF. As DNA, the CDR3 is TGTGCCAGCAGCTTTTTTATAGATACGCAGTATTTT. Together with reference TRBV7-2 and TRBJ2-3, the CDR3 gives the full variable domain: GAGVSQSPSNKVTEKGKDVELRCDPISGHTALYWYRQSLGQGLEFLIYFQGNSAPDKSGLPSDRFSAERTGGSVSTLTIQRTQQEDSAVYLCASSFFIDTQYFGPGTRLTVL.

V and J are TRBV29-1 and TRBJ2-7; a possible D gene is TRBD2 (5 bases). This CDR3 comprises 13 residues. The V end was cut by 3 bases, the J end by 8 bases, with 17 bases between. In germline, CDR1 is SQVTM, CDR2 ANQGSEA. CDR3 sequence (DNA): TGCAGCGTTGAGGGTCCCTTGGCGGGTAAGCAGTACTTC. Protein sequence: CSVEGPLAGKQYF.

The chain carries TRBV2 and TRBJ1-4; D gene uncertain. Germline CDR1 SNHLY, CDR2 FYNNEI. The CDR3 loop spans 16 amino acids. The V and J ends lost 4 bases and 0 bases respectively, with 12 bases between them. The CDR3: CASSGEDTATNEKLFF. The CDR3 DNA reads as TGTGCCAGCAGTGGAGAAGATACTGCAACTAATGAAAAACTGTTTTTT.

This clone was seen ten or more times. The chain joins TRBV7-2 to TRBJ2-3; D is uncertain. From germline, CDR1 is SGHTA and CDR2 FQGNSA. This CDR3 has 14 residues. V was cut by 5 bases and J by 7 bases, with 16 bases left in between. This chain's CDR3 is CASSPQHDGNTQYF. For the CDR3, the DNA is TGTGCCAGCAGCCCGCAACATGACGGCAATACGCAGTATTTT.

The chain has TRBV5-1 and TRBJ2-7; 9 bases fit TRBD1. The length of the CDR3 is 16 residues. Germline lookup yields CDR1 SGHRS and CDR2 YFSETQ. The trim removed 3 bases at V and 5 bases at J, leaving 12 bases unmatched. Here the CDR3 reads CASSSGPGQGRHEQYF. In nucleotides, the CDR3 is TGCGCCAGCAGCTCTGGGCCCGGACAGGGGAGGCACGAGCAGTACTTC. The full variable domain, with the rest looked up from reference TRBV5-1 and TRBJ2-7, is KAGVTQTPRYLIKTRGQQVTLSCSPISGHRSVSWYQQTPGQGLQFLFEYFSETQRNKGNFPGRFSGRQFSNSRSEMNVSTLELGDSALYLCASSSGPGQGRHEQYFGPGTRLTVT.

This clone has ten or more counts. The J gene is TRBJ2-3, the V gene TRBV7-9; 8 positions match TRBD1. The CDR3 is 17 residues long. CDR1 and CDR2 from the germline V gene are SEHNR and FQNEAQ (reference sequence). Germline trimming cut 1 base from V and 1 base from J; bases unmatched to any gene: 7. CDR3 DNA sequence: TGTGCCAGCAGCTTAGTCCAGGGGGCCTTTGGCACAGATACGCAGTATTTT. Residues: CASSLVQGAFGTDTQYF.